Listed below are T cell receptor beta chains from one sample, sequenced in a study of blood T cell repertoires in COVID-19. The data were produced by immunoSEQ multiplex PCR, yet TCRdb's version contains in-frame clones alone and is incomplete. The data contain roughly 150,000 clones, 87% of them singletons. The sequencing sample was made of peripheral blood. Source of these receptors: a human donor in a cohort sampled during active COVID-19. The CDR3 runs from the conserved cysteine through the conserved F or W. A D gene is named only where the DNA matches it firmly. Part of the rows lack a size; the others show once, few, many or a class for expanded clones.

v_call	cdr3_length	j_call	clone_size	d_call	cdr3_nt	cdr3_aa
TRBV3-1/TRBV3-2	12	TRBJ1-1	few	.	TGTGCCAGCAGCGCCACCAGGGGAAAGGCTTTCTTT	CASSATRGKAFF
TRBV5-1	13	TRBJ2-1	.	TRBD2	TGCGCCAGCAGCCAAGAGGTAGCGGGGAGCCAGTTCTTC	CASSQEVAGSQFF
TRBV11-2	14	TRBJ1-2	.	TRBD1	TGTGCCAGCAGCTTAGGAACAGGGGGTAGAGGCTACACCTTC	CASSLGTGGRGYTF
TRBV3-1/TRBV3-2	11	TRBJ2-7	.	.	TGTGCCAGCAGCCAAAGTACAGAGCAGTACTTC	CASSQSTEQYF
TRBV27	13	TRBJ1-6	once	.	TGTGCCAGCAGTTTGATCGGGGGTTCACCCCTCCACTTT	CASSLIGGSPLHF
TRBV30	15	TRBJ1-3	.	TRBD1	TGTGCCTGGAGTGCTGCGGACAGGGCTGGAAACACCATATATTTT	CAWSAADRAGNTIYF
TRBV2	15	TRBJ2-2	.	TRBD1	TGTGCCAGCAAGGGGGACAGGCGGAACACCGGGGAGCTGTTTTTT	CASKGDRRNTGELFF
TRBV4-1	18	TRBJ2-7	.	TRBD2	TGCGCCAGCAGCCAAGTTGTAGCGGGGGGGCTCCATTTGGACGAGCAGTACTTC	CASSQVVAGGLHLDEQYF
TRBV7-7	17	TRBJ2-3	few	TRBD2	TGTGCTAGCAGCTCCACGCCGGGACTAGGGGAGGTAGATACGCAGTATTTT	CASSSTPGLGEVDTQYF
TRBV9	15	TRBJ1-1	.	TRBD1	TGTGCCAGCAGCGCGACTTCAGGGGGCAACACTGAAGCTTTCTTT	CASSATSGGNTEAFF
TRBV28	11	TRBJ2-7	once	TRBD2	TGTGCCAGCAGCACTAGCGGGCTACAGTACTTC	CASSTSGLQYF
TRBV10-3	17	TRBJ1-1	.	.	TGTGCCATCGCGCCAGGACACATACAAATAATGAACACTGAAGCTTTCTTT	CAIAPGHIQIMNTEAFF
TRBV28	15	TRBJ2-7	.	TRBD1	TGTGCCAGCAGTTTCGGGGACAGGCCCAAGTACGAGCAGTACTTC	CASSFGDRPKYEQYF
TRBV6-5	15	TRBJ2-7	once	TRBD2	TGTGCCAGCAGTTACGTGACTAGCGGGAGCTACGAGCAGTACTTC	CASSYVTSGSYEQYF
TRBV6-5	13	TRBJ2-5	.	TRBD1	TGTGCCAGTCAGGACAGGGGAGGGGAGACCCAGTACTTC	CASQDRGGETQYF
TRBV13	14	TRBJ1-2	.	.	TGTGCCAGCAGCTTAGTGCGGAATAACTATGGCTACACCTTC	CASSLVRNNYGYTF
TRBV27	12	TRBJ1-5	.	TRBD1	TGTGCCTCGAGAACAGGGGGGCAGCCCCAGCATTTT	CASRTGGQPQHF
TRBV7-8	17	TRBJ1-6	.	.	TGTGCCAGCAGCTTACGGGGGGAGAGCTCCTATAATTCACCCCTCCACTTT	CASSLRGESSYNSPLHF
TRBV5-5	16	TRBJ2-1	.	.	TGTGCCAGCAGCGGTACGGGACATCCGTCCTACAATGAGCAGTTCTTC	CASSGTGHPSYNEQFF
TRBV7-2	13	TRBJ1-1	.	.	TGTGCCAGCAGCTTACCAGGGAACACTGAAGCTTTCTTT	CASSLPGNTEAFF
TRBV30	14	TRBJ2-7	few	TRBD1	TGTGCCTGGAGCTCCGGGACAGGGGCCTACGAGCAGTACTTC	CAWSSGTGAYEQYF
TRBV11-3	16	TRBJ2-1	once	TRBD2	TGTGCCAGCAGCCCACACAGCGGGAGCTCCTACAATGAGCAGTTCTTC	CASSPHSGSSYNEQFF
TRBV7-3	13	TRBJ1-5	.	.	TGTGCCAGCAGCCCCACAGGGAGTCAGCCCCAGCATTTT	CASSPTGSQPQHF
TRBV7-6	15	TRBJ2-7	.	.	TGTGCCAGCAGCCCTTCAGGGGTAGCGGGCTACGAGCAGTACTTC	CASSPSGVAGYEQYF
TRBV9	16	TRBJ2-5	once	TRBD2	TGTGCCAGCAGCGTAGAGATTAGCGGGAGCGGGGAGACCCAGTACTTC	CASSVEISGSGETQYF
TRBV21-1	20	TRBJ2-1	.	.	TGTGCCAGCAGCAAAGAGAAGAGGGTTGGTAGCGATAGCTCCTACAATGAGCAGTTCTTC	CASSKEKRVGSDSSYNEQFF
TRBV7-9	17	TRBJ2-7	once	.	TGTGCCAGCAGCTCCCCCCCGTGGCAGGGGCAAATTTACGAGCAGTACTTC	CASSSPPWQGQIYEQYF
TRBV5-3	14	TRBJ1-4	.	TRBD1	TGTGCCAGAAGATGGACAGGGCTTAATGAAAAACTGTTTTTT	CARRWTGLNEKLFF
TRBV5-5	14	TRBJ1-2	.	TRBD1	TGTGCCAGCAGCCTCGGGACAGGGGTGAGAGGCTACACCTTC	CASSLGTGVRGYTF
TRBV10-3	15	TRBJ1-6	.	TRBD1	TGTGCCATCACCCCATCGACAGGGGGAAATTCACCCCTCCACTTT	CAITPSTGGNSPLHF
TRBV2	13	TRBJ1-5	.	.	TGTGCCAGCAGCGATGACAGGAATCAGCCCCAGCATTTT	CASSDDRNQPQHF
TRBV5-5	13	TRBJ1-2	.	.	TGTGCCAGCAGCTTGGGTCTTATTTATGGCTACACCTTC	CASSLGLIYGYTF
TRBV7-3	13	TRBJ1-1	once	.	TGTGCCAGCAGCTGGACAGAGAACACTGAAGCTTTCTTT	CASSWTENTEAFF
TRBV29-1	12	TRBJ1-1	.	.	TGCAGTGCATGGAGGGGATACACTGAAGCTTTCTTT	CSAWRGYTEAFF
TRBV30	14	TRBJ1-1	.	.	TGTGCCTGGAATAAGTTGGTAGCGAACACTGAAGCTTTCTTT	CAWNKLVANTEAFF
TRBV6-5	15	TRBJ2-7	.	.	TGTGCCAGCAACCTTATATTAGGGGGGGTCCACGAGCAGTACTTC	CASNLILGGVHEQYF
TRBV12-3/TRBV12-4	12	TRBJ1-2	.	TRBD1	TGTGCCAGCAGTTTGACAGGGAAAGGCTACACCTTC	CASSLTGKGYTF
TRBV28	15	TRBJ1-2	.	TRBD1	TGTGCCAGCAGTTTTCAGGGGGGAACTAACTATGGCTACACCTTC	CASSFQGGTNYGYTF
TRBV27	17	TRBJ2-1	.	TRBD2	TGTGCCAGCAGTTCGGGACTAGCGGGACCTTCCTACAATGAGCAGTTCTTC	CASSSGLAGPSYNEQFF
TRBV2	14	TRBJ1-6	.	TRBD1	TGTGCCAGCAGTGAAGGACAGGGCTTTTCACCCCTCCACTTT	CASSEGQGFSPLHF
TRBV3-1/TRBV3-2	17	TRBJ2-1	.	TRBD2	TGTGCCAGCAGCCAAGAGCTGGCGGGAGGGCCTAACAATGAGCAGTTCTTC	CASSQELAGGPNNEQFF
TRBV7-6	13	TRBJ2-7	.	TRBD1	TGTGCCAGCAGCTCGCAACAGGGGTACGAGCAGTACTTC	CASSSQQGYEQYF
TRBV2	13	TRBJ1-1	.	.	TGTGCCGGCGGTACAGGGCGGAACACTGAAGCTTTCTTT	CAGGTGRNTEAFF
TRBV30	13	TRBJ1-4	.	.	TGTGCCTGGAGTGGACAGGCTAATGAAAAACTGTTTTTT	CAWSGQANEKLFF
TRBV29-1	11	TRBJ1-2	.	.	TGCAGCGCCCTGGGGGCCTATGGCTACACCTTC	CSALGAYGYTF
TRBV28	15	TRBJ1-1	.	.	TGTGCCAGCAGTTTATCCTCACCGGGGAACACTGAAGCTTTCTTT	CASSLSSPGNTEAFF
TRBV12-3/TRBV12-4	13	TRBJ2-3	.	.	TGTGCCAGCACCCTAACCTCGGGAGATACGCAGTATTTT	CASTLTSGDTQYF
TRBV30	13	TRBJ1-6	.	.	TGTGCCTGGACAGGCGGCGGAGGTTCACCCCTCCACTTT	CAWTGGGGSPLHF
TRBV5-1	12	TRBJ1-2	.	.	TGCGCCAGCAGCCCGGAAGCGTATGGCTACACCTTC	CASSPEAYGYTF
TRBV7-2	18	TRBJ2-6	.	TRBD1	TGTGCCAGCAGCCCCCAATCCGGGACAGGGGTTGGGGCCAACGTCCTGACTTTC	CASSPQSGTGVGANVLTF
TRBV10-3	15	TRBJ2-5	.	.	TGTGCCATCAGTGAGTCCGGACTTGGGGTAGAGACCCAGTACTTC	CAISESGLGVETQYF
TRBV6-2/TRBV6-3	16	TRBJ1-6	.	.	TGTGCCAGCAGTTACTCGACATATTCGGTTAATTCACCCCTCCACTTT	CASSYSTYSVNSPLHF
TRBV12-3/TRBV12-4	13	TRBJ1-1	.	.	TGTGCCAGCCGAGAGGAAATGAACACTGAAGCTTTCTTT	CASREEMNTEAFF
TRBV28	12	TRBJ2-3	.	.	TGTGCCAGCAGTCCCTCCACAGATACGCAGTATTTT	CASSPSTDTQYF
TRBV7-3	16	TRBJ2-3	.	TRBD2	TGTGCCAGCAGCTTATCTTTGGCGGGGGGGCCAGATACGCAGTATTTT	CASSLSLAGGPDTQYF
TRBV28	15	TRBJ1-5	.	TRBD1	TGTGCCAGCAGTCGTCGGACAGGGGCTACCAAGCCCCAGCATTTT	CASSRRTGATKPQHF
TRBV7-2	13	TRBJ1-2	.	.	TGTGCCAGCAACAACCCAGGGAACTATGGCTACACCTTC	CASNNPGNYGYTF
TRBV10-1	13	TRBJ2-3	.	.	TGCGCCAGCAGCTCGACAGGTTTAGGTACGCAGTATTTT	CASSSTGLGTQYF
TRBV7-6	15	TRBJ2-1	.	.	TGTGCCAGCAGCTTTTATGTGGGTGCGGGCAATGAGCAGTTCTTC	CASSFYVGAGNEQFF
TRBV7-9	16	TRBJ1-5	.	TRBD1	TGTGCCAGCAGCTATTCAGGGGGTACCGACAATCAGCCCCAGCATTTT	CASSYSGGTDNQPQHF